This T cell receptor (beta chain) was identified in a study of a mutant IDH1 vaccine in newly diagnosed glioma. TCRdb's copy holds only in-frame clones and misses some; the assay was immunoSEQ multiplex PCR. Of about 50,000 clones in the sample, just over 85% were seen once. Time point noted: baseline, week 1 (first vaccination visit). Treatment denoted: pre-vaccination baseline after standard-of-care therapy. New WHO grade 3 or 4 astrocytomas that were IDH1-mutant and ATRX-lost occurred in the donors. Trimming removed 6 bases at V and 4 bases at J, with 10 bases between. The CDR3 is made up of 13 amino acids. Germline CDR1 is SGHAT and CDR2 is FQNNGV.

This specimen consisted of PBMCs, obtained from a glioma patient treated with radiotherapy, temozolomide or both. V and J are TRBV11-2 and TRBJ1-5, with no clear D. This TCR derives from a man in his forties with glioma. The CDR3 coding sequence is TGTGCCAGCAGTGATCGTGGGAATCAGCCCCAGCATTTT. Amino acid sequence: CASSDRGNQPQHF.